The clone carrying this TCR beta chain was observed a few times. As yet, its antigen is unknown. This table comes from immunoSEQ multiplex PCR, and its TCRdb copy is limited to in-frame clones, with some not included. The sample has 93,000 or so clones, around 92% seen once. CDR1 is SEHNR, CDR2 FQNEAQ, per germline (reference sequence). This CDR3 region has 17 residues. V trimming: 6 bases; J trimming: 1 base; junction bases outside the gene matches: 8. The source of the sample is a study of T cell responses to AZD1222 COVID-19 vaccine. Study results and limitations: Most donors were white British, females outnumbered males, and clonal diversity was possibly underestimated.

This TCR was sampled from an adult in good health. The chain links TRBV7-9 to TRBJ1-3; 11 positions agree with TRBD1. The source material was peripheral blood, sampled on day 0 of AZD1222 vaccination. In nucleotides, the CDR3 is TGTGCCAGCAGGCTGGGACAGGGGGAAAGGTCTGGAAACACCATATATTTT. Protein product: CASRLGQGERSGNTIYF.